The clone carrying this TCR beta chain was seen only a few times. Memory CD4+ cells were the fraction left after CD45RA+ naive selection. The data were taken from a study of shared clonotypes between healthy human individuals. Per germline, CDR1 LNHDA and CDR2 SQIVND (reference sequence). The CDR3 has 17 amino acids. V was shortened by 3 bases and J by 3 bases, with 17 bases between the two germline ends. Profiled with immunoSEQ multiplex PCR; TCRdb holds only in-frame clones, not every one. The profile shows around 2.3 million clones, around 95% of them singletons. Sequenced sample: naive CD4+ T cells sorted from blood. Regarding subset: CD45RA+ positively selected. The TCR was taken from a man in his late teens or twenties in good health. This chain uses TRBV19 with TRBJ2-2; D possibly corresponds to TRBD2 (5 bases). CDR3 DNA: TGTGCCAGTAGTATGCCCCCCTTCCGGGGTCACACCGGGGAGCTGTTTTTT. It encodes CASSMPPFRGHTGELFF.